This entry concerns a single T cell receptor beta chain. Profiling relied on immunoSEQ multiplex PCR, and the TCRdb table lists in-frame clones only, not all of them. The data show about 360,000 clones, 65% to 90% seen once. This entry belongs to a study of blood T cell repertoires in COVID-19. The CDR3 extends over 12 amino acids. V lost 2 bases and J 12 bases, leaving 13 bases between the germline ends. The chain has TRBV12-3 or TRBV12-4 and TRBJ1-2; D is perhaps TRBD1 (6 bases). Input material: peripheral blood. This clonotype was sampled from a woman in her sixties or seventies with COVID-19, enrolled during active disease. The CDR3 DNA sequence: TGTGCCAGCAGTTTACGTGGGGGCTCGGACACCTTC. Residues: CASSLRGGSDTF.